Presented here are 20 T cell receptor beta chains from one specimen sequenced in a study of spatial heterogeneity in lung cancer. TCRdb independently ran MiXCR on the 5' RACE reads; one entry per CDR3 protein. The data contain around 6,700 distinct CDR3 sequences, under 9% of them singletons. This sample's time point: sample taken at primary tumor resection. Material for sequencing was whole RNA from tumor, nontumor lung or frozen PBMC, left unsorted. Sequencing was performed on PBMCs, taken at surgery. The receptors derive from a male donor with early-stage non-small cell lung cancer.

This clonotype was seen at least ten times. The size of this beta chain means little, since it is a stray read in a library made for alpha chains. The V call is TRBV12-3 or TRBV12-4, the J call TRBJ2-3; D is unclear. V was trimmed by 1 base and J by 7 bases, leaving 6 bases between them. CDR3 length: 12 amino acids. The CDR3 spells CASSLELHTQYF. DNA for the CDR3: TGTGCCAGCAGTTTAGAATTGCATACGCAGTATTTT.

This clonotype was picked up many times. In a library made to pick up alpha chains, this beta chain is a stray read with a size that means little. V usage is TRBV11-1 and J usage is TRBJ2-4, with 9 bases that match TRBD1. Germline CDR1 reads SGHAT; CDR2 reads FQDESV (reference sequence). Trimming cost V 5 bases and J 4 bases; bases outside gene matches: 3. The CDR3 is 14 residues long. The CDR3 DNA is TGTGCCAGCAGCCCGGACAGGGGAAAAAACATTCAGTACTTC. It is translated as CASSPDRGKNIQYF.

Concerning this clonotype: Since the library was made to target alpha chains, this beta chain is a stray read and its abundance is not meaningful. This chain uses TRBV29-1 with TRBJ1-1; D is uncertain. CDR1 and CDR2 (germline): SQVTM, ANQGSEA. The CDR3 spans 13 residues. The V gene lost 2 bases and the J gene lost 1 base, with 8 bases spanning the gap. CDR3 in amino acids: CSVEPQQNTEAFF. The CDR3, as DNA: TGCAGCGTTGAACCCCAACAGAACACTGAAGCTTTCTTT.

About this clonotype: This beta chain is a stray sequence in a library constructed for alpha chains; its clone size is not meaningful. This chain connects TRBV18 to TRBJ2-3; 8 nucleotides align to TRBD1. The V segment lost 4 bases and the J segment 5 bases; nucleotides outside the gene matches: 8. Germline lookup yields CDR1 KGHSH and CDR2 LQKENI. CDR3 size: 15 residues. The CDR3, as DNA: TGTGCCAGCTCACTTGGACAGGGTGGAGGAGATACGCAGTATTTT. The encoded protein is CASSLGQGGGDTQYF.

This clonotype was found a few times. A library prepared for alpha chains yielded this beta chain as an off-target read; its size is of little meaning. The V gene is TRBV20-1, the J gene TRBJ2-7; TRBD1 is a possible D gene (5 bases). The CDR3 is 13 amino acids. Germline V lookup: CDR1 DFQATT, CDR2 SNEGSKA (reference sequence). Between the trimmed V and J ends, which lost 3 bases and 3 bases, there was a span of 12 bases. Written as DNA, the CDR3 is TGCAGTGCTAGTCAGGGTGGGGACTACGAGCAGTACTTC. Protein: CSASQGGDYEQYF.

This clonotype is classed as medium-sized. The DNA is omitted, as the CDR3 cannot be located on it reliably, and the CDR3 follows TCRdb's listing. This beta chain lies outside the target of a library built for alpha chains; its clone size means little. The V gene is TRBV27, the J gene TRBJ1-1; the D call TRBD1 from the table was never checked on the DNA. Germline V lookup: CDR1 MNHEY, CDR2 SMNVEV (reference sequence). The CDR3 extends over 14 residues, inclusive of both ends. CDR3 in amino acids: CASTPTPFGAEAFF.

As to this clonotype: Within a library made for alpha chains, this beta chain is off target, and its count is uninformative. The CDR3 bases are TGCGCCAGCAGCTTGGGGGGCGCTGGGGCCAACGTCCTGACTTTC. It yields the protein CASSLGGAGANVLTF. The chain couples TRBV5-1 to TRBJ2-6; tentatively, D is TRBD1 (5 bases). Germline CDR1 and CDR2: SGHRS and YFSETQ. The CDR3 is 15 residues long. V lost 0 bases to trimming and J lost 2 bases, with 6 bases between them.

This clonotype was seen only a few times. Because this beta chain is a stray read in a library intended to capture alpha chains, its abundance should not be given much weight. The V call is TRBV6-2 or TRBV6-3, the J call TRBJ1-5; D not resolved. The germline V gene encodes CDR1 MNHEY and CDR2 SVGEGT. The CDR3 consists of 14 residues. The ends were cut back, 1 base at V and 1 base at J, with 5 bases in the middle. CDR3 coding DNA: TGTGCCAGCAGTTACTTAAGGAGCAATCAGCCCCAGCATTTT. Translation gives CASSYLRSNQPQHF.

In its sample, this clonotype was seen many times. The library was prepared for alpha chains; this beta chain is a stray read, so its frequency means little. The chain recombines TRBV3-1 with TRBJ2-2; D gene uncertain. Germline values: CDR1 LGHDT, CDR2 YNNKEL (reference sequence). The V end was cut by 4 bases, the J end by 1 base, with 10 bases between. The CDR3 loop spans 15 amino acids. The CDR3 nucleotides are TGTGCCAGCAGCCCGGAAGGCGGGAACACCGGGGAGCTGTTTTTT. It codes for CASSPEGGNTGELFF.

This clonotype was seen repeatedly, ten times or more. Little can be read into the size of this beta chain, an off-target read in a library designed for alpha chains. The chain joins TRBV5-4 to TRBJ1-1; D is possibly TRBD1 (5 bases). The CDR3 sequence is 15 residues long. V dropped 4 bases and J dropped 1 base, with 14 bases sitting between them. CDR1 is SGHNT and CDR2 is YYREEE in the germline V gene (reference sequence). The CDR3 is CASSADGTRNTEAFF. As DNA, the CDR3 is TGTGCCAGCAGCGCGGACGGGACCCGGAACACTGAAGCTTTCTTT.

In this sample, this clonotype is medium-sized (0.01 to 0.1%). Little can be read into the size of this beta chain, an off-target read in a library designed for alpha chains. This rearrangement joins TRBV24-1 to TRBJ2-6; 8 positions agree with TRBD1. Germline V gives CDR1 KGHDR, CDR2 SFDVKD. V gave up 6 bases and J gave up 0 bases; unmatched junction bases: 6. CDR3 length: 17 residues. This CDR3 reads CATSSGTGRSGANVLTF. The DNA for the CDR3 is TGTGCCACCAGTTCCGGGACAGGACGCTCTGGGGCCAACGTCCTGACTTTC.

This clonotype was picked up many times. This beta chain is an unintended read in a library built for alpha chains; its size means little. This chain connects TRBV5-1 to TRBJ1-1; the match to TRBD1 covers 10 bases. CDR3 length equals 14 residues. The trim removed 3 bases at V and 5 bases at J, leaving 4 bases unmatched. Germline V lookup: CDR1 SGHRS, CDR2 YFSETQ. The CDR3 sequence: CASSYGQGGTEAFF. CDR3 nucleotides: TGCGCCAGCAGCTACGGACAGGGGGGGACTGAAGCTTTCTTT.

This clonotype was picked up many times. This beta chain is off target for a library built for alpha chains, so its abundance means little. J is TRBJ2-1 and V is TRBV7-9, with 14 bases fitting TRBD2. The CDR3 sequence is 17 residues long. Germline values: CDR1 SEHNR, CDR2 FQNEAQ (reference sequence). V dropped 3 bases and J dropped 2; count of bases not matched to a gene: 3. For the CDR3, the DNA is TGTGCCAGCAGCTTTGGACTAGCGGGAGGAGCCTACAATGAGCAGTTCTTC. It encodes CASSFGLAGGAYNEQFF.

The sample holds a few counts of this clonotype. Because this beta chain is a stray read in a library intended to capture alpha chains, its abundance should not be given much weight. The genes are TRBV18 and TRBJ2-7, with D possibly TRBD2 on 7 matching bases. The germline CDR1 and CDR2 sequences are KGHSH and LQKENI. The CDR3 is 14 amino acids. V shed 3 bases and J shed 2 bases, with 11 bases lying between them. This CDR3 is CASSPGEGAYEQYV. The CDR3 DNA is TGTGCCAGCTCACCCGGGGAGGGGGCCTACGAGCAGTACGTC.

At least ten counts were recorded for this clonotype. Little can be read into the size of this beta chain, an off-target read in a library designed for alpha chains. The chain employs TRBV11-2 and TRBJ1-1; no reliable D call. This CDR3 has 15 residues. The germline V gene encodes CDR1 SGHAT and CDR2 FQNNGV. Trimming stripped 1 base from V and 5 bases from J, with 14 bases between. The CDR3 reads CASSLGGLGRTEAFF. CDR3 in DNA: TGTGCCAGCAGCTTAGGAGGGTTAGGGAGAACTGAAGCTTTCTTT. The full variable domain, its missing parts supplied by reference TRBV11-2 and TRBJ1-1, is EAGVAQSPRYKIIEKRQSVAFWCNPISGHATLYWYQQILGQGPKLLIQFQNNGVVDDSQLPKDRFSAERLKGVDSTLKIQPAKLEDSAVYLCASSLGGLGRTEAFFGQGTRLTVV.

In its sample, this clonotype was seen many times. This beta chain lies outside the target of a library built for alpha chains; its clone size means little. This chain's CDR3 is CSATLAGGFSSTDTQYF. CDR3 nucleotide sequence: TGCAGTGCGACACTAGCGGGGGGATTCTCTAGCACAGATACGCAGTATTTT. The chain combines TRBV20-1 with TRBJ2-3; TRBD2 matches at 12 bases. Losses at the gene ends were 6 bases for V and 0 bases for J; bases not matched to a gene: 10. The CDR3 covers 17 residues. Germline CDR1 reads DFQATT; CDR2 reads SNEGSKA (reference sequence).

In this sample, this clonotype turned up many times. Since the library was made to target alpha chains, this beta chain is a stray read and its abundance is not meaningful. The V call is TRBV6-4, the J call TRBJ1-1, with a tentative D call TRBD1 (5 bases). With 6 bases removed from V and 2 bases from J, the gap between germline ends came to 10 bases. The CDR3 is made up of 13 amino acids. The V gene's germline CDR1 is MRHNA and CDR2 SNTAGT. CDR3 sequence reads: CASSAGQNTEAFF. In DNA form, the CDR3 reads TGTGCCAGCAGCGCAGGACAAAACACTGAAGCTTTCTTT.

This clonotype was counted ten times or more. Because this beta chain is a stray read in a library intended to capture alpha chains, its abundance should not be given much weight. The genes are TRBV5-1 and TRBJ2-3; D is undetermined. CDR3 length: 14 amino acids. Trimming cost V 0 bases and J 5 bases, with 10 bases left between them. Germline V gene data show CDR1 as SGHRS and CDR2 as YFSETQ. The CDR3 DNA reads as TGCGCCAGCAGCTTGGGGGGTCCGGGAGATACGCAGTATTTT. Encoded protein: CASSLGGPGDTQYF.

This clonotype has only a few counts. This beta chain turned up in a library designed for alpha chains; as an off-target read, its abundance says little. As DNA, the CDR3 is TGTGCCAGCAGTTCGGTGTATGGCTACACCTTC. Amino acid sequence: CASSSVYGYTF. V usage is TRBV28 and J usage is TRBJ1-2; D gene uncertain. Germline V CDR1 and CDR2: MDHEN, SYDVKM. Trimming stripped 4 bases from V and 5 bases from J, with 5 bases between. The CDR3 is made up of 11 amino acids.

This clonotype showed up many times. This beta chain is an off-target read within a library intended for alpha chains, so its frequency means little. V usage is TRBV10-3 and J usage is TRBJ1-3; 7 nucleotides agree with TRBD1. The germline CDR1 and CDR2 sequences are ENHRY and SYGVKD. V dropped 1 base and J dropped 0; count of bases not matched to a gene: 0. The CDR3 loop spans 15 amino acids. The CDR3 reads CAISEWDSSGNTIYF. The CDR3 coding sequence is TGTGCCATCAGTGAGTGGGACAGCTCTGGAAACACCATATATTTT.